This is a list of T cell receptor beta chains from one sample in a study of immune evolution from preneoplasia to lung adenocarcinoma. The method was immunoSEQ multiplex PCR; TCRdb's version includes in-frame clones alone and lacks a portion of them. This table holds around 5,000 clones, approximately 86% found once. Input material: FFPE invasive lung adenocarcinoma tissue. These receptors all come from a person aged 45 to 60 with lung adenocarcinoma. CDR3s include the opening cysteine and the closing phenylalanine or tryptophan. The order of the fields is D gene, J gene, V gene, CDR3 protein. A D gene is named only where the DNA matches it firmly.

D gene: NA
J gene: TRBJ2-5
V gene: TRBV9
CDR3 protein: CASSVDSQETQYF

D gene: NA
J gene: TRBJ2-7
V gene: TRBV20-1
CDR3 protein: CSATGYYEQYF

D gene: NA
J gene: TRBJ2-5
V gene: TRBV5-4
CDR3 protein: CASSKLQGLETQYF

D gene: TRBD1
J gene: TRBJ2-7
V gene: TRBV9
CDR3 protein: CASSRGRFSYEQYF

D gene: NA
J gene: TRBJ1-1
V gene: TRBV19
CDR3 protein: CATQDQFMNTEAFF

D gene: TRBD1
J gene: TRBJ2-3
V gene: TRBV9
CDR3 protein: CASSAGQGAPDTQYF

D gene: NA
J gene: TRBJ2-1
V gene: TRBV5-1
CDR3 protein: CASSWKSGTYNEQFF

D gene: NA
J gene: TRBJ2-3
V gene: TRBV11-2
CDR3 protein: CASSLDTLGRGQYF

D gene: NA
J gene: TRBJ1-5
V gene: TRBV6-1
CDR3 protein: CASSEAVAGFNQPQHF

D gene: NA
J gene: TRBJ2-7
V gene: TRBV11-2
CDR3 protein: CASSPLQGGEQYF

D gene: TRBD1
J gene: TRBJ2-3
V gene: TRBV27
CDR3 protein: CASSTRDRGRRGTDTQYF

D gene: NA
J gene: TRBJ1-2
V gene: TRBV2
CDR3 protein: CASTPVRGQKGYTF

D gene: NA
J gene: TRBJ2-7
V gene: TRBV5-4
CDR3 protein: CASSYMGHEQYF

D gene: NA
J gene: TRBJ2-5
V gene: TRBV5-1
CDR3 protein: CASGAGQETQYF

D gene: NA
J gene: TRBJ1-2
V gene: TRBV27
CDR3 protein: CASSLTPGDYGYTF

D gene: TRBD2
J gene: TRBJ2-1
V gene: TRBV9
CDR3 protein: CASSVGGRAGGEQFF

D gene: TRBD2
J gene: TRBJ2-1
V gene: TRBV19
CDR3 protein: CASSPPWTSGSGTYNEQFF

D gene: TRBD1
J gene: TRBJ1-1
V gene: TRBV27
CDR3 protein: CASSLSRQGEAFF

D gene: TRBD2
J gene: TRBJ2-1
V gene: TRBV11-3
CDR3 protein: CASSPEASGRGNEQFF

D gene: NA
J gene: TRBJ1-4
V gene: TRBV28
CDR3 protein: CASSLQEGVGEKLFF

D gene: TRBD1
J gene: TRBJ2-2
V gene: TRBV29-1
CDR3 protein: CSVESWARQGLAGELFF

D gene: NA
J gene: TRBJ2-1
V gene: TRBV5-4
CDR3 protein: CASSLVDTPNEQFF

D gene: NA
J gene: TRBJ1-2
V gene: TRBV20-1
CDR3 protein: CSAPENYGYTF

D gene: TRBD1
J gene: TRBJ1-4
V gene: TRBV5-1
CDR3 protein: CASSVNRQGSNEKLFF

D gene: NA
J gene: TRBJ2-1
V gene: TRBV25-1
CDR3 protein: CASRGGNEQFF

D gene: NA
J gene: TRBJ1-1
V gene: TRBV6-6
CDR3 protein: CASRGDTEAFF

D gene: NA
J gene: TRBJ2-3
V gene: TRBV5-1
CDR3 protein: CASSLGRYTDTQYF

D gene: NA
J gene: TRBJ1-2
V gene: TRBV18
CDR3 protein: CASSRPVDGYTF

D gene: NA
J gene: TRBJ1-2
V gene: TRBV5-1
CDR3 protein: CASSLDPGATGGYTF

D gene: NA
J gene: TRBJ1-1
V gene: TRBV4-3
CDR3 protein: CASSGGGETEAFF

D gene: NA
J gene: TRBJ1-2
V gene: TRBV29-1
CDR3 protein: CSVEDGRGTNLYTF

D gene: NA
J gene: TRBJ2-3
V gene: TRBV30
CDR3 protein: CAWSGSRGTDTQYF

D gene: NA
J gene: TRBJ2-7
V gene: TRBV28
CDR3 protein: CASSLWREESYEQYF

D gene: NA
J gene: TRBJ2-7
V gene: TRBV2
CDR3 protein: CASSVPPYEQYF

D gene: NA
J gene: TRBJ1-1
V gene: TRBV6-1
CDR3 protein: CASSEGSYGGVSEAFF

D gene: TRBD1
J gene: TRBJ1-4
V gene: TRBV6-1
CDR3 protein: CASSFGQGAEKLFF

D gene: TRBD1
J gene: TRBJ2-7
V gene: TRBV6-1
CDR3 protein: CASVDRVGHEQYF

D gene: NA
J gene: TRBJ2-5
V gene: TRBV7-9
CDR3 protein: CASSPGRTTGYQETQYF

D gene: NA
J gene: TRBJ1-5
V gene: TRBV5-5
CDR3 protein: CASSLAGQNNQPQHF